This T cell receptor beta chain was captured by sequencing in a study of blood T cell repertoires in COVID-19. Authors' analysis steps: Amplification with reference gene primers provided the estimates of nucleated cell counts. Method: immunoSEQ multiplex PCR; TCRdb's copy keeps in-frame clones and lacks some. For V, J and clone size, that table is used; D and trimming come from the DNA. The sample consists of approximately 250,000 clones, 80% to 90% of them appearing once. Recruitment covered 25 or so US areas and drew participants whose ages spanned about 18 to 95 years. Categorization into cohorts depended on clinical history that participants reported. This CDR3 has 12 amino acids. Trimming took off 4 bases at V and 4 bases at J, with 7 bases between the two ends. The germline CDR1 and CDR2 sequences are LNHDA and SQIVND (reference sequence).

The sequence was obtained from a man in his thirties or forties with acute COVID-19. The V call is TRBV19, the J call TRBJ1-1; a possible D gene is TRBD1 (5 bases). The sample consisted of PBMCs or T cells enriched from blood (not recorded which). The CDR3 sequence: CASSKGFTEAFF. The CDR3 DNA sequence: TGTGCCAGTAGTAAGGGGTTCACTGAAGCTTTCTTT.